These 18 T cell receptor beta chains were sequenced from one sample in a study of cytomegalovirus exposure and HLA in healthy donors. Amplification used 60 Vbeta primers and 13 Jbeta primers. TCRdb's copy holds only in-frame clones and misses some; the assay was immunoSEQ multiplex PCR. The sample has approximately 89,000 clones; under 85% are singletons. The sample comprised PBMCs. Source of these receptors: a male donor in good health and CMV-seronegative.

This chain links TRBV18 with TRBJ1-2; tentative D call: TRBD1 (5 bases). V lost 3 bases and J lost 8, with 13 bases in between. Germline V gene lookup returns CDR1 KGHSH and CDR2 LQKENI. CDR3 length: 13 residues. The CDR3 is CASSPAAGQGYTF. The CDR3 DNA is TGTGCCAGCTCACCGGCCGCGGGGCAGGGCTACACCTTC.

This clone appeared a single time. The V call is TRBV4-1, the J call TRBJ1-5; D call uncertain. The CDR3 runs to 15 residues. CDR1 MGHRA and CDR2 YSYEKL come from the germline V gene. Trimming shortened V by 1 base and J by 0 bases, and 7 bases separated the two germline ends. CDR3 coding DNA: TGCGCCAGCAGCCAAGTATTTAATAGCAATCAGCCCCAGCATTTT. It codes for CASSQVFNSNQPQHF.

The gene calls are TRBV7-6 and TRBJ2-5; D perhaps matches TRBD1 (6 bases). Deletions cut 0 bases from V and 3 bases from J, with 14 bases between. The CDR3 sequence is 16 residues long. Germline V lookup: CDR1 SGHVS, CDR2 FNYEAQ. CDR3 protein: CASSLARTAMKETQYF. CDR3 nucleotides: TGTGCCAGCAGCTTAGCGCGGACAGCCATGAAAGAGACCCAGTACTTC.

The chain recombines TRBV7-2 with TRBJ2-1; the D gene is possibly TRBD1 (6 bases). CDR3 size: 14 residues. Germline CDR1 reads SGHTA; CDR2 reads FQGNSA. The V end lost 3 bases, the J end lost 8 bases, and 14 bases lay between the germline ends. CDR3 loop: CASSLGWGLDEQFF. Written as DNA, the CDR3 is TGTGCCAGCAGCTTGGGATGGGGGCTGGATGAGCAGTTCTTC.

V gene TRBV19 combines with J gene TRBJ1-1; a weak D match, TRBD1 (6 bases). Deletions cut 10 bases from V and 11 bases from J, with 26 bases between. Germline V gives CDR1 LNHDA, CDR2 SQIVND (reference sequence). This CDR3 spans 14 amino acids. The CDR3 DNA follows: TGTGCCACCGCCCGGATAATTGGGGGTAGGGGGGCTTTCTTT. It is translated as CATARIIGGRGAFF.

This clone occurred a few times. The chain joins TRBV4-3 to TRBJ2-3; TRBD2 matches 10 bases. Germline V gene data show CDR1 as LGHNA and CDR2 as YSLEER. This CDR3 comprises 18 residues. V shed 0 bases and J 2 bases; nucleotides not matched to a gene: 8. The CDR3 nucleotides read TGCGCCAGCAGCCAAGATCTAGCGGGGGACCCAAACACAGATACGCAGTATTTT. Amino acid sequence: CASSQDLAGDPNTDTQYF.

The chain carries TRBV29-1 and TRBJ2-5; D might be TRBD1 (5 bases). V was clipped by 6 bases and J by 5 bases, with 16 bases between them. The CDR3 contains 13 residues. The V gene's germline CDR1 is SQVTM and CDR2 ANQGSEA. The CDR3: CSVPLDNRETQYF. Here the CDR3 DNA reads TGCAGCGTCCCTTTGGACAACCGGGAGACCCAGTACTTC.

This rearrangement joins TRBV5-5 to TRBJ2-5; 11 bases line up with TRBD2. Germline assignment: CDR1 SGHKS and CDR2 YYEKEE (reference sequence). After removal of 4 bases from V and 3 bases from J, the junction contained 8 bases not matched to a gene. The CDR3 runs to 16 residues. The DNA of the CDR3 is TGTGCCAGCAGCCCGTACCCGACTAGCGGGGAAGAGACCCAGTACTTC. Protein product: CASSPYPTSGEETQYF.

The chain is built from TRBV29-1 and TRBJ1-1; unclear D gene. The CDR3 has 14 amino acids. Trimming cost V 0 bases and J 6 bases, with 14 bases left between them. Germline V gene sequence: CDR1 SQVTM, CDR2 ANQGSEA. CDR3 sequence reads: CSVEDGFSLAEAFF. CDR3 nucleotides: TGCAGCGTTGAAGATGGGTTTAGCTTGGCTGAAGCTTTCTTT.

The gene calls are TRBV7-2 and TRBJ1-3, with a weak D call TRBD1 (5 bases). The CDR3 extends over 15 amino acids. Germline V gene lookup returns CDR1 SGHTA and CDR2 FQGNSA. The V end was cut by 4 bases, the J end by 2 bases, with 12 bases between. DNA for the CDR3: TGTGCCAGCAGCTCCCTCGACAGAGCTGGAAACACCATATATTTT. Translating gives CASSSLDRAGNTIYF.

The genes are TRBV7-3 and TRBJ1-3; no clear D. Between the trimmed V and J ends, which lost 1 base and 0 bases, there was a span of 10 bases. The CDR3 contains 16 residues. Germline V CDR1 and CDR2: SGHTA, FQGTGA. In DNA, the CDR3 is TGTGCCAGCAGCTTAAATGCGGGCCGCTCTGGAAACACCATATATTTT. This encodes CASSLNAGRSGNTIYF.

This clone was seen more than once but under ten times. The rearrangement links TRBV27 to TRBJ1-1, with D unclear. With 7 bases removed from V and 3 bases from J, the gap between germline ends came to 18 bases. The CDR3 totals 15 residues. CDR1 is MNHEY, CDR2 SMNVEV, per germline (reference sequence). This CDR3 reads CASTLRSGLHTEAFF. The CDR3 nucleotides are TGTGCCAGCACCCTAAGGTCGGGTCTTCACACTGAAGCTTTCTTT.

This clone was detected only a few times. The chain combines TRBV19 with TRBJ1-2; the D is unclear. Germline V gene sequence: CDR1 LNHDA, CDR2 SQIVND (reference sequence). The ends were cut back, 7 bases at V and 3 bases at J, with 9 bases in the middle. This CDR3 is 12 amino acids long. CDR3 coding DNA: TGTGCCAGTAAGGTGACTGACTATGGCTACACCTTC. Protein: CASKVTDYGYTF.

The V and J genes are TRBV18 and TRBJ1-6, with TRBD1 as a possible D gene (6 bases). Germline CDR1 and CDR2: KGHSH and LQKENI. The CDR3 has 15 amino acids. Trimming left V 5 bases short and J 7 bases short, with 15 bases between. CDR3 amino acids: CASSLRGRNNSPLHF. The CDR3, as DNA: TGTGCCAGCTCATTAAGGGGGAGAAACAATTCACCCCTCCACTTT.

This chain links TRBV28 with TRBJ1-2, with TRBD1 matching 7 bases. Per the germline V gene, CDR1 is MDHEN and CDR2 is SYDVKM. The CDR3 is 11 residues long. With V trimmed by 6 bases and J by 8 bases, 3 bases remained unmatched. The CDR3 region has the DNA TGTGCCAGCAGCGACAGGGACGGCTACACCTTC. Residues: CASSDRDGYTF.

Here the CDR3 reads CASVRSTGRNEQFF. The CDR3 coding sequence is TGTGCCAGCGTACGGTCGACAGGGAGGAATGAGCAGTTCTTC. The chain links TRBV7-8 to TRBJ2-1; D possibly corresponds to TRBD1 (7 bases). Looked up from germline, CDR1 is SGHVS and CDR2 is FQNEAQ. This CDR3 contains 14 residues. The V end lost 8 bases, the J end lost 7 bases, and 18 bases lay between the germline ends.

This chain connects TRBV4-3 to TRBJ2-2; weak D call: TRBD1 (5 bases). V lost 7 bases and J 6 bases, leaving 15 bases between the germline ends. The CDR3 extends over 14 amino acids. Germline values: CDR1 LGHNA, CDR2 YSLEER. In DNA, the CDR3 is TGCGCCAGCAAGGGGATGCAGGGTTCCGGGGAGCTGTTTTTT. Translation gives CASKGMQGSGELFF.

J is TRBJ2-3 and V is TRBV6-5; 8 positions match TRBD1. Germline assignment: CDR1 MNHEY and CDR2 SVGAGI. This CDR3 contains 15 residues. V dropped 6 bases and J dropped 2; count of bases not matched to a gene: 7. The DNA of the CDR3 is TGTGCCAGCAGCCGGGGACAGGCTGTCACAGATACGCAGTATTTT. This gives the protein CASSRGQAVTDTQYF.